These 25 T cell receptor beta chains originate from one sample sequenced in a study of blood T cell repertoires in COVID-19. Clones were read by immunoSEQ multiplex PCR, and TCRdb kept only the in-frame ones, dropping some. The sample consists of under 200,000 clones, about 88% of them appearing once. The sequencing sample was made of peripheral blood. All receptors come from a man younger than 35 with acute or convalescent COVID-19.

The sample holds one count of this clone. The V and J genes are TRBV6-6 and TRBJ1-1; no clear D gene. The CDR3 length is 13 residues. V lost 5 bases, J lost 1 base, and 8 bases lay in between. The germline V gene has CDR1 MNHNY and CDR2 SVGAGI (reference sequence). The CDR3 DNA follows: TGTGCCAGCAGTGTCCAGGAGAACACTGAAGCTTTCTTT. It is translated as CASSVQENTEAFF.

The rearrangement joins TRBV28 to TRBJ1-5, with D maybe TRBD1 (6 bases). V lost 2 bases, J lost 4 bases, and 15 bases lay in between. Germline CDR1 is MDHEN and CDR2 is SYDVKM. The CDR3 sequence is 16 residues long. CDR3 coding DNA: TGTGCCAGCAGTTTAACGGGGGGCTCCGTGAATCAGCCCCAGCATTTT. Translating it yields CASSLTGGSVNQPQHF.

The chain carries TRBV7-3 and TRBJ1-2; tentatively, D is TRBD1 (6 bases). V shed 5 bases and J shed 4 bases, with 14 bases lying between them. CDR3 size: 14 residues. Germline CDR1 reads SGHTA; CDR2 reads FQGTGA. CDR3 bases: TGTGCCAGCAGCCCTGGACAGTTAGGCTATGGCTACACCTTC. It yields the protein CASSPGQLGYGYTF.

CDR3 DNA sequence: TGCGCCAGCAGTCAAGTAGGGGGTAGGGATTCACCCCTCCACTTT. Translating gives CASSQVGGRDSPLHF. The genes are TRBV5-1 and TRBJ1-6; the D gene is possibly TRBD1 (6 bases). The V and J ends lost 5 bases and 8 bases respectively, with 17 bases between them. CDR3 length equals 15 residues. Germline CDR1 and CDR2: SGHRS and YFSETQ.

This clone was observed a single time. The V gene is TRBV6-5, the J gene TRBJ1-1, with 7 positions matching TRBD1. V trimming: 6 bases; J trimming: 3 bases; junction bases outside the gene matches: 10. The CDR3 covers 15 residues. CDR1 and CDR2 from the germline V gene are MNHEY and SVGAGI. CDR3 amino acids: CASRRRDSSHTEAFF. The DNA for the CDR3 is TGTGCCAGCAGACGCCGGGACAGTTCGCACACTGAAGCTTTCTTT.

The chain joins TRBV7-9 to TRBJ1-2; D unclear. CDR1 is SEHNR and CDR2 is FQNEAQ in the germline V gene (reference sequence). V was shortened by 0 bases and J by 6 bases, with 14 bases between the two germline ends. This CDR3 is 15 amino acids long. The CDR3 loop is CASSLAPRLVNGYTF. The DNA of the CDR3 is TGTGCCAGCAGCTTAGCGCCCAGGCTGGTGAATGGCTACACCTTC.

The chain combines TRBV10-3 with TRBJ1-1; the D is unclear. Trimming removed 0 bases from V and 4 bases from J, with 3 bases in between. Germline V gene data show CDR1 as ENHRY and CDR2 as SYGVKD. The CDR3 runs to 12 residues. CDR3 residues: CAISESSTEAFF. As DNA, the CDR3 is TGTGCCATCAGTGAGTCGAGCACTGAAGCTTTCTTT.

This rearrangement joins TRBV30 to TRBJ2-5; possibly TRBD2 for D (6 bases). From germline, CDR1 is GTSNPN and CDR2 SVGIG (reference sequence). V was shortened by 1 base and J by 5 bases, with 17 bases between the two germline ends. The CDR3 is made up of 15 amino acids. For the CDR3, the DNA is TGTGCCTGGAGTGGGTTGGGGCAGGGAGGCGAGACCCAGTACTTC. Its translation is CAWSGLGQGGETQYF.

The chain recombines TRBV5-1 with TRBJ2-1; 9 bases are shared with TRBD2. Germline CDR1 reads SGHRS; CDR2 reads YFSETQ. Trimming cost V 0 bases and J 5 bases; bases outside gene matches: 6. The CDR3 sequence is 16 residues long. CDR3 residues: CASSLDRLAGHNEQFF. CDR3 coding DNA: TGCGCCAGCAGCTTGGATCGGCTAGCGGGACACAATGAGCAGTTCTTC.

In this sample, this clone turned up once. In nucleotides, the CDR3 is TGCGCCAGCAGCTTGGGGGCAGGGGGGCGTGAGCAGTTCTTC. Protein sequence: CASSLGAGGREQFF. The gene calls are TRBV5-1 and TRBJ2-1; maybe TRBD1 (7 bases). The CDR3 totals 14 residues. Trimming pared 0 bases from V and 9 bases from J, leaving 13 bases between. Germline assignment: CDR1 SGHRS and CDR2 YFSETQ.

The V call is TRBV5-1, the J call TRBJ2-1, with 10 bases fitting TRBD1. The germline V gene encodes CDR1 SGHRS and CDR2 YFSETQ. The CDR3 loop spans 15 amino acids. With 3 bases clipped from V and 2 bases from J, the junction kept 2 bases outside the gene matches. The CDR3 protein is CASSWGQGTYNEQFF. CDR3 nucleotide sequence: TGCGCCAGCAGCTGGGGACAGGGGACCTACAATGAGCAGTTCTTC.

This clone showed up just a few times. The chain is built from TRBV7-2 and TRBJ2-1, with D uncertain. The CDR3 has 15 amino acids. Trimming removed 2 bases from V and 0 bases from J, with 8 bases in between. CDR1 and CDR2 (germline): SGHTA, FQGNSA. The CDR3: CASSLWFSSYNEQFF. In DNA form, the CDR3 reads TGTGCCAGCAGCTTATGGTTCAGCTCCTACAATGAGCAGTTCTTC.

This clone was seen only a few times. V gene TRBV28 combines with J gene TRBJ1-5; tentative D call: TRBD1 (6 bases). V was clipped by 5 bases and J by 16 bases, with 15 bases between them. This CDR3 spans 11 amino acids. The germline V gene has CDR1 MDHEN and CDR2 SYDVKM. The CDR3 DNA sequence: TGTGCCAGCAGTACTCTACAGGGATCCCATTTT. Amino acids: CASSTLQGSHF.

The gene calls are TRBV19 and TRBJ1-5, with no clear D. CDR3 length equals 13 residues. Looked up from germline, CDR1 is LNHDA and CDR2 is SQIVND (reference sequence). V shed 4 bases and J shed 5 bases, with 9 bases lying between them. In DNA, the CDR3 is TGTGCCAGTAGTAACCAGCGGTATCAGCCCCAGCATTTT. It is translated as CASSNQRYQPQHF.

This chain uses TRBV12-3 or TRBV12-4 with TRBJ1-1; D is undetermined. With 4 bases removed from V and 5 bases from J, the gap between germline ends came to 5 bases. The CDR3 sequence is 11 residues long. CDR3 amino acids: CASSYRTEAFF. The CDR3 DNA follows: TGTGCCAGCAGTTATAGAACTGAAGCTTTCTTT.

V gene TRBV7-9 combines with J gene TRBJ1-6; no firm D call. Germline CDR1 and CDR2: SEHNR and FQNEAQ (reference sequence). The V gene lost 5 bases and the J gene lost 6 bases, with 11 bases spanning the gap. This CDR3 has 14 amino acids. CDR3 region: CASSKNEGNSPLHF. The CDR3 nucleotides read TGTGCCAGCAGCAAAAACGAGGGTAATTCACCCCTCCACTTT.

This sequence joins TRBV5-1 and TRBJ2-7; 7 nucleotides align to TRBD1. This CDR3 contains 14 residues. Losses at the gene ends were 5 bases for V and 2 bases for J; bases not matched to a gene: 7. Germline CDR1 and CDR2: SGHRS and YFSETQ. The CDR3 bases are TGCGCCAGCAGGGGCGGCCAGGGGGCCTACGAGCAGTACTTC. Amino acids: CASRGGQGAYEQYF. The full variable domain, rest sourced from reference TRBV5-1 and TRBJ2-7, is KAGVTQTPRYLIKTRGQQVTLSCSPISGHRSVSWYQQTPGQGLQFLFEYFSETQRNKGNFPGRFSGRQFSNSRSEMNVSTLELGDSALYLCASRGGQGAYEQYFGPGTRLTVT.

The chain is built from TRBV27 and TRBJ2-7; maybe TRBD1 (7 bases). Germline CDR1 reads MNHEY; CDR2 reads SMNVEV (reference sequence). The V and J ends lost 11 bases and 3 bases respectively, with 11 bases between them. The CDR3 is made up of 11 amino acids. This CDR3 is CASGGSYEQYF. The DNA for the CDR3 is TGTGCCTCAGGGGGGAGCTACGAGCAGTACTTC.

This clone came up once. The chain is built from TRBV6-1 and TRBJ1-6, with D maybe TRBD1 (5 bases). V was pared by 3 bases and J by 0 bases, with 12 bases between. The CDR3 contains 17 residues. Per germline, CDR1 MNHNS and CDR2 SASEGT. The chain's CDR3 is CASSETDMSSYNSPLHF. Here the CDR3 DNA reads TGTGCCAGCAGTGAGACAGACATGAGCTCCTATAATTCACCCCTCCACTTT.

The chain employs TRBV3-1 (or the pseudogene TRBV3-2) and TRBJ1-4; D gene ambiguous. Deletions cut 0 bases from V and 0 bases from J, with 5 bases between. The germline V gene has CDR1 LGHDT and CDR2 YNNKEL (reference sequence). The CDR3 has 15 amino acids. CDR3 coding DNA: TGTGCCAGCAGCCAAGATTTCGCAACTAATGAAAAACTGTTTTTT. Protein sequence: CASSQDFATNEKLFF.

The CDR3, as DNA: TGTGCCAGCAGACCGGACAGGGGTTTGTATGGCTACACCTTC. It translates to CASRPDRGLYGYTF. V and J are TRBV5-6 and TRBJ1-2, with 9 bases fitting TRBD1. Germline V gene lookup returns CDR1 SGHDT and CDR2 YYEEEE. This CDR3 has 14 residues. After removal of 5 bases from V and 5 bases from J, the junction contained 7 bases not matched to a gene.

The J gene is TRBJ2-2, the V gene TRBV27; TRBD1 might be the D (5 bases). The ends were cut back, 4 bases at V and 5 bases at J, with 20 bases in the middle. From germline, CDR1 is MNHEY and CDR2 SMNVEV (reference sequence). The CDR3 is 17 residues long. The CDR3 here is CASSSYLGIQETGELFF. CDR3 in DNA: TGTGCCAGCAGTTCCTACCTGGGAATACAGGAAACCGGGGAGCTGTTTTTT.

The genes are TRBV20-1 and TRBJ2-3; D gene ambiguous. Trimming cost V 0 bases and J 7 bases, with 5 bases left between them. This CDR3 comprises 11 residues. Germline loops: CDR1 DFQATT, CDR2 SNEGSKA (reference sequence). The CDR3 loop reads CSARDRHTQYF. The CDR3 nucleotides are TGCAGTGCTAGAGATCGTCATACGCAGTATTTT.

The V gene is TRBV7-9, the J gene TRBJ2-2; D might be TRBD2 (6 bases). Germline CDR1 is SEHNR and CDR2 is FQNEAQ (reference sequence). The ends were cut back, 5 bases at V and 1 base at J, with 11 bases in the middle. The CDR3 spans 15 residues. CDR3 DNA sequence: TGTGCCAGCAGCCCCTTGGGAGGGAACACCGGGGAGCTGTTTTTT. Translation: CASSPLGGNTGELFF. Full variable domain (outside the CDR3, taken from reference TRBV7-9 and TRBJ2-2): DTGVSQNPRHKITKRGQNVTFRCDPISEHNRLYWYRQTLGQGPEFLTYFQNEAQLEKSRLLSDRFSAERPKGSFSTLEIQRTEQGDSAMYLCASSPLGGNTGELFFGEGSRLTVL.

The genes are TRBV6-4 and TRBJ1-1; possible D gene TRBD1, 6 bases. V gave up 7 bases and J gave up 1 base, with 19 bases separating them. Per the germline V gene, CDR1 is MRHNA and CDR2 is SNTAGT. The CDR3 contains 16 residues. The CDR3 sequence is CASTLNPTGTNTEAFF. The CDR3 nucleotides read TGTGCCAGCACCCTGAACCCCACAGGGACGAACACTGAAGCTTTCTTT.